This note documents a single T cell receptor beta chain sequence. As yet, its antigen is unknown. V gave up 8 bases and J gave up 0 bases; unmatched junction bases: 6. This CDR3 is built from 14 residues. Germline V CDR1 and CDR2: SNHLY, FYNNEI. This record belongs to a study of shared clonotypes between healthy human individuals. In the study overall: A donor's plate count was three for CD4 naive and three for CD4 memory; CD8 naive had two and CD8 memory one.

General study points: Few donors restricted represented genetic and exposure-history diversity. Relative to memory subsets, naive subsets generally showed larger estimated richness. An anticipated effect of sequencing depth on clonotype sharing among donors was recognized.

Repertoires were generated with immunoSEQ multiplex PCR, while TCRdb's copy carries only in-frame clones and drops some. The sample lists about 730,000 clones, 72% occurring once. The sample consisted of memory CD4+ T cells sorted from blood. Indicated subset: CD45RA-negative fraction. This receptor was taken from a woman in her 30s in good health. The chain couples TRBV2 to TRBJ1-1, with 7 bases fitting TRBD1. The CDR3 coding sequence is TGTGCCAGCGACAGGGTCCTCCTGAACACTGAAGCTTTCTTT. Protein: CASDRVLLNTEAFF.